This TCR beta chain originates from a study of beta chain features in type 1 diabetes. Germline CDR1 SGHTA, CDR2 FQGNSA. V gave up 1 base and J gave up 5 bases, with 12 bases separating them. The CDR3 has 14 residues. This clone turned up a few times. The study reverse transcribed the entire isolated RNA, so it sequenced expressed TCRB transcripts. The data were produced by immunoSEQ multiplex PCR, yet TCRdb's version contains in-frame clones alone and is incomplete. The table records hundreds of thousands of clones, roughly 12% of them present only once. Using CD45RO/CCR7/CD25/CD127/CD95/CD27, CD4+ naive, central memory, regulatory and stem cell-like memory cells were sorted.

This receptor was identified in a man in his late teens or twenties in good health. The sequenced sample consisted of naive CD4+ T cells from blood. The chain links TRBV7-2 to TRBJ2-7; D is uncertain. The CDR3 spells CASSLGAHSDEQYF. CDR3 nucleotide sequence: TGTGCCAGCAGCTTAGGGGCCCATTCGGACGAGCAGTACTTC.